This is a list of T cell receptor beta chains from one sample in a study of blood T cell repertoires in COVID-19. Profiled with immunoSEQ multiplex PCR; TCRdb holds only in-frame clones, not every one. Altogether approximately 200,000 clones are present, around nine tenths being singletons, with the ten largest covering approximately 1.1%. The specimen sequenced was peripheral blood. Source of these receptors: a man in his thirties or forties with acute or convalescent COVID-19. The CDR3 runs from the conserved cysteine through the conserved F or W. D genes are given only for firm matches. Rows give clone size only sometimes, using once, few, many, or a class for an expanded clone.

v_gene	j_gene	d_gene	abundance	CDR3aa	CDR3nt
TRBV19	TRBJ1-1	TRBD1	once	CASRPGQVNTEAFF	TGTGCCAGTAGACCGGGACAGGTAAACACTGAAGCTTTCTTT
TRBV25-1	TRBJ1-1	NA	few	CASSRSGLNTEAFF	TGTGCCAGCAGCCGGTCGGGTCTAAACACTGAAGCTTTCTTT
TRBV6-6	TRBJ1-5	NA	NA	CAGISMAGGSNQPQHF	TGTGCCGGCATCAGCATGGCAGGAGGTAGCAATCAGCCCCAGCATTTT
TRBV2	TRBJ1-2	NA	NA	CASSDGPTGNYGYTF	TGTGCCAGCAGTGACGGACCTACAGGGAACTATGGCTACACCTTC
TRBV13	TRBJ2-5	NA	NA	CASSPSRGYIMETQYF	TGTGCCAGCAGCCCCTCTCGAGGGTACATCATGGAGACCCAGTACTTC
TRBV6-6	TRBJ1-5	NA	NA	CASSGHNSNQPQHF	TGTGCCAGCAGTGGGCACAATAGCAATCAGCCCCAGCATTTT
TRBV15	TRBJ1-5	TRBD1	NA	CATRDSRQGIQPQHF	TGTGCCACCAGGGACTCCCGACAGGGGATACAGCCCCAGCATTTT
TRBV5-1	TRBJ2-7	NA	NA	CASSANRYEQYF	TGCGCCAGCAGCGCGAACCGATACGAGCAGTACTTC
TRBV7-2	TRBJ2-1	TRBD2	NA	CASSLNLAGSKQFF	TGTGCCAGCAGCTTAAATCTAGCGGGATCGAAGCAGTTCTTC
TRBV7-9	TRBJ1-4	NA	NA	CASSSIRGVGEKLFF	TGTGCCAGCAGTTCAATCAGGGGAGTGGGTGAAAAACTGTTTTTT
TRBV5-8	TRBJ2-1	NA	NA	CASSLRSSGNEQFF	TGTGCCAGCAGCTTGCGCTCATCCGGCAATGAGCAGTTCTTC
TRBV18	TRBJ1-6	NA	NA	CASSPGTVNSPLHF	TGTGCCAGCTCACCAGGAACAGTTAATTCACCCCTCCACTTT
TRBV19	TRBJ1-2	TRBD1	NA	CASSTGQEGGYTF	TGTGCCAGTAGTACCGGACAGGAGGGTGGCTACACCTTC
TRBV28	TRBJ1-2	NA	NA	CASSSYLSSYTF	TGTGCCAGCAGTTCCTACCTTAGTAGCTACACCTTC
TRBV7-9	TRBJ1-5	NA	NA	CASSLAGDRQPQHF	TGTGCCAGCAGCTTAGCAGGGGATCGTCAGCCCCAGCATTTT
TRBV23-1	TRBJ1-4	NA	NA	CASSQTGQQNEKLFF	TGCGCCAGCAGCCAAACAGGGCAGCAGAATGAAAAACTGTTTTTT
TRBV5-1	TRBJ1-2	TRBD1	NA	CASSLEGTGARGYTF	TGCGCCAGCAGCTTGGAGGGTACAGGGGCTCGTGGCTACACCTTC
TRBV4-1	TRBJ1-2	NA	few	CASSREGRGYTF	TGCGCCAGCAGTAGAGAGGGTCGTGGCTACACCTTC
TRBV4-1	TRBJ2-3	NA	NA	CASSLKLAASTDTQYF	TGCGCCAGCAGCCTAAAATTAGCGGCTAGCACAGATACGCAGTATTTT
TRBV27	TRBJ1-1	TRBD1	NA	CASLSRDRVPTEAFF	TGTGCCAGCCTGTCCCGGGACAGGGTACCCACTGAAGCTTTCTTT
TRBV6-5	TRBJ1-4	NA	NA	CASSLKLPGEKLFF	TGTGCCAGCAGTCTGAAATTGCCCGGTGAAAAACTGTTTTTT